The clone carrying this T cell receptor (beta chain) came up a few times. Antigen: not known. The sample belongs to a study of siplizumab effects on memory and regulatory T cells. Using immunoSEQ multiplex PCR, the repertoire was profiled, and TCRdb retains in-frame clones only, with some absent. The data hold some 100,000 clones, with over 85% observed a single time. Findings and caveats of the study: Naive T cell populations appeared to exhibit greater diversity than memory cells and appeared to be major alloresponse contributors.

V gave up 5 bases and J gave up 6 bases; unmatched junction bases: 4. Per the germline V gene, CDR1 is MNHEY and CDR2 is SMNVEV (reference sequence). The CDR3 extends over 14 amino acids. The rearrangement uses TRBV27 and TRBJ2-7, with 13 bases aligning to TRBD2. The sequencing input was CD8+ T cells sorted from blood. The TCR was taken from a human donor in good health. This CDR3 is CASSPGTSGIEQYF. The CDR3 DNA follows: TGTGCCAGCAGTCCTGGGACTAGCGGGATCGAGCAGTACTTC.